The clone carrying this TCR beta chain has only a few counts. Antigen unknown. The record originates from a study of identical twins. CDR3 length: 15 residues. Germline values: CDR1 SGHKS, CDR2 YYEKEE (reference sequence). Trimming removed 3 bases from V and 4 bases from J; junction bases left unmatched: 8. The donor group consisted entirely of healthy Caucasians. The study, taken as a whole, reports: Conclusions leaned on cross-sectional statistical analysis and did not track the same donors over time. Out-of-frame beta sequences exhibited a weaker degree of excess twin sharing.

TCRdb fed the 5' RACE reads into MiXCR, producing one record per CDR3 protein. Here the sample spans about 520,000 distinct CDR3 sequences, under 25% being singletons. These data also featured in a second study, about T cells expressing NK-cell markers. From that paper: From sorted CD3+CD56+NKG2C+, CD3+CD56+NKG2C- and CD3+CD56-NKG2C+ T cells came the TCR beta repertoires.

The chain uses TRBV5-5 and TRBJ1-1, with 8 bases that match TRBD1. Sequencing used CD4+ T cells sorted from blood. The sequence was obtained from a woman in her late teens or twenties in good health. The CDR3, as DNA: TGTGCCAGCAGCTGGGCCCCAACAGGGGGCACTGAAGCTTTCTTT. Translating gives CASSWAPTGGTEAFF.